This entry describes one T cell receptor (beta chain). Its target is unknown. By 5'RACE template switching, TCR cDNA was produced, with a universal primer site and UMIs added in the process. Each CDR3 protein gets one entry after TCRdb re-called the 5' RACE reads with MiXCR. This table has 300,000 to 350,000 distinct CDR3 sequences, around 11% appearing once. This sample was taken from a study of T cells after yellow fever vaccination. The study's findings and limits: Contamination of FACS-sorted repertoires by abundant clonotypes from the bulk population could occur. Detected again after the booster were most primary-vaccination clones, at 95% to 98% CD4 and nearly 90% CD8.

Sample: CD4+ T cells sorted from PBMCs, taken 45 days after the yellow fever booster vaccination. The TCR originated in a man aged 18 to 35 who received the YFV17D yellow fever vaccine.

CDR3 bases: TGTGCCAGCAGTTATTACGCAAATCTCAGGATGAGCTACACCTTC. Protein product: CASSYYANLRMSYTF. The V and J genes are TRBV6-5 and TRBJ1-2; unclear D gene. Trimming left V 3 bases short and J 9 bases short, with 20 bases between. Germline V gene lookup returns CDR1 MNHEY and CDR2 SVGAGI. CDR3 length: 15 amino acids.